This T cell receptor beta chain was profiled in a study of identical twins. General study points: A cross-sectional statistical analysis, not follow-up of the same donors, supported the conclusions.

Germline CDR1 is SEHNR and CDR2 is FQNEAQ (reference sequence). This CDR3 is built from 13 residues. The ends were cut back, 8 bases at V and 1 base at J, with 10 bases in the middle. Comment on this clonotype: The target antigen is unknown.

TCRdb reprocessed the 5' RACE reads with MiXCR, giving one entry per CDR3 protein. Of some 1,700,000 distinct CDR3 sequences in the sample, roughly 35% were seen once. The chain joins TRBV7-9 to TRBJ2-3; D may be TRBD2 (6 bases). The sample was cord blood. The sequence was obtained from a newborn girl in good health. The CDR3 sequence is CASVRLGTDTQYF. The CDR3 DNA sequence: TGTGCCAGCGTCAGACTAGGCACAGATACGCAGTATTTT.